Listed below are T cell receptor beta chains from one sample, sequenced in a study of human T cells and chemical hapten exposure. TCRdb re-called the RACE reads through MiXCR, storing one row per CDR3 protein. This sample carries some 180,000 distinct CDR3 sequences, 20% to 25% of them seen once, and the ten largest clones take over 6.5%. Here the sequenced sample was whole blood, taken in connection with sensitization to the hapten diphenylcyclopropenone (DPC). The receptors stem from a woman in her forties or fifties with alopecia areata. Some clones in this sample may be carry-over from other donors' samples. Each CDR3 is given with its conserved first and last residue. A D gene is named only where the DNA matches it firmly. Size is stated for part of the rows, as once, few or many counts, or as a class when the clone is expanded.

cdr3_length j_call v_call d_call clone_size cdr3_nt cdr3_aa
14 TRBJ2-7 TRBV20-1 TRBD2 few TGCAGTGCTAGTTCGCGGGGGATTACCTACGAGCAGTACTTC CSASSRGITYEQYF
16 TRBJ2-5 TRBV15 NA few TGTGCCACCAGCAGCCCCGCCCCACTAGTTAGGGAGACCCAGTACTTC CATSSPAPLVRETQYF
15 TRBJ2-1 TRBV5-1 NA NA TGCGCCAGCAGCTTGGCGGGAGTTCGGGGCAATGAGCAGTTCTTC CASSLAGVRGNEQFF
13 TRBJ2-1 TRBV6-2/TRBV6-3 NA NA TGTGCCAGCAGTGATAGTGCAAGAGGAAGGCAGTTCTTC CASSDSARGRQFF
16 TRBJ2-2 TRBV7-8 NA NA TGTGCCAGCAGCTTAGCAGCTAGGGGCGGCACCGGGGAGCTGTTTTTT CASSLAARGGTGELFF
15 TRBJ2-1 TRBV5-1 NA few TGCGCCAGCAGCTTGTTACAGGCGTCCTACAATGAGCAGTTCTTC CASSLLQASYNEQFF
14 TRBJ2-1 TRBV2 NA NA TGTGCCAGCGGGGGAAGGGCCTCCTACAATGAGCAGTTCTTC CASGGRASYNEQFF
19 TRBJ2-1 TRBV9 NA few TGTGCCAGCAGCCTCCGGGACACAATATTATTCCTCTCCTACAATGAGCAGTTCTTC CASSLRDTILFLSYNEQFF
13 TRBJ2-5 TRBV29-1 TRBD2 few TGCAGCGTTCAGAGCGGGGGACAAGAGACCCAGTACTTC CSVQSGGQETQYF
21 TRBJ1-5 TRBV21-1 NA NA TGTGCCAGCAGCAAATGGAAGGGGATCGTCGGCCAATTTTATAGCAATCAGCCCCAGCATTTT CASSKWKGIVGQFYSNQPQHF
14 TRBJ1-4 TRBV5-1 TRBD1 few TGCGCCAGCAGCTTAACAGGGGGAAGGGAAAAACTGTTTTTT CASSLTGGREKLFF
14 TRBJ1-4 TRBV29-1 TRBD1 NA TGCAGCGTTAAGGACAGGGGGGCTAATGAAAAACTGTTTTTT CSVKDRGANEKLFF
14 TRBJ1-2 TRBV25-1 TRBD1 few TGTGCCACCTCTGAGACAGGGGCCACTGGTGGCTACACCTTC CATSETGATGGYTF
16 TRBJ2-3 TRBV7-3 NA NA TGTGCCAGCAGCTCGAGCCGGACACCGGGAACAGATACGCAGTATTTT CASSSSRTPGTDTQYF
14 TRBJ2-5 TRBV5-1 TRBD1 few TGCGCCAGTAGGCACTCAGGGGGCTTAGAGACCCAGTACTTC CASRHSGGLETQYF
12 TRBJ1-1 TRBV6-6 TRBD1 NA TGTGCCAGCAGTGGGACAGACACTGAAGCTTTCTTT CASSGTDTEAFF
17 TRBJ2-2 TRBV11-2 NA NA TGTGCCAGCACCATGCAGGCCTGGAGGGCCGGGACCGGGGAGCTGTTTTTT CASTMQAWRAGTGELFF
12 TRBJ2-7 TRBV12-3/TRBV12-4 NA few TGTGCCAGCAGGGCCTTGGGCTACGAGCAGTACTTC CASRALGYEQYF
16 TRBJ2-6 TRBV20-1 TRBD1 NA TGCAGTGCTGGGGGTGAGACAGGGTCGGGGGCCAACGTCCTGACTTTC CSAGGETGSGANVLTF
14 TRBJ2-1 TRBV7-9 TRBD2 few TGTGCCAGCAGCTTACCGCTGACTAGCGGGGTCAAGATCTTC CASSLPLTSGVKIF
15 TRBJ2-2 TRBV14 NA NA TGTGCCAGCAGCCAAGATTTCGGGCGAACCGGGGAGCTGTTTTTT CASSQDFGRTGELFF
15 TRBJ2-5 TRBV12-3/TRBV12-4 NA few TGTGCCAGCAGTATGGTAGCGCGAGGTGGAGAGACCCAGTACTTC CASSMVARGGETQYF
15 TRBJ2-7 TRBV12-3/TRBV12-4 NA NA TGTGCCAGCAGTTTATTATCATCGCAGGGTTCCGAGCAGTACTTC CASSLLSSQGSEQYF
12 TRBJ1-4 TRBV15 TRBD1 NA TGTGCCACAGGACAGGTCTTTGAAAAACTGTTTTTT CATGQVFEKLFF
14 TRBJ1-5 TRBV7-8 NA few TGTGCCAGCAGCTTAGATTTGACGTCCCGACCCCAGCATTTT CASSLDLTSRPQHF
12 TRBJ2-4 TRBV19 TRBD1 few TGTGCCCGTGAAGGGGGCGGTGACATTCAGTACTTC CAREGGGDIQYF
14 TRBJ2-1 TRBV7-2 TRBD2 NA TGTGCCAGCAGCCTGACTAGCGGGAGGGGTGAGCAGTTCTTC CASSLTSGRGEQFF
13 TRBJ1-1 TRBV20-1 NA NA TGCAGTGCTAGGAGGGCGGGTAACACTGAAGCTTTCTTT CSARRAGNTEAFF
12 TRBJ1-1 TRBV12-3/TRBV12-4 NA many TGTGCCAGCAGTTTAGGCAGGGGCGAAGCTTTCTTT CASSLGRGEAFF
16 TRBJ2-2 TRBV10-3 TRBD2 NA TGTGCCATCAGGCGGGAGGGATTGGGAAACACCGGGGAGCTGTTTTTT CAIRREGLGNTGELFF
16 TRBJ2-3 TRBV7-2 TRBD1 NA TGTGCCAGCAGCTTAGCATTGGACAGGTGGGCAGATACGCAGTATTTT CASSLALDRWADTQYF
13 TRBJ1-1 TRBV7-3 NA few TGTGCCAGCAGCTTAATTAGGGGCACTGAAGCTTTCTTT CASSLIRGTEAFF
16 TRBJ2-1 TRBV6-5 TRBD2 NA TGTGCCAGCAGTTACCAACCTAGCGGGAGCCTAAGTGAGCAGTTCTTC CASSYQPSGSLSEQFF
14 TRBJ2-3 TRBV5-1 NA NA TGCGCCAGCAGTCTCGACGGGGCCTCGGATACGCAGTATTTT CASSLDGASDTQYF
13 TRBJ2-5 TRBV12-3/TRBV12-4 NA NA TGTGCCAGCAGCCTAGGGCAGGAAGAGACCCAGTACTTC CASSLGQEETQYF
14 TRBJ2-7 TRBV5-1 TRBD1 NA TGCGCCAGCAGCTTGGGGGACAGGAATGTTGTGGGGTACTTC CASSLGDRNVVGYF
13 TRBJ1-2 TRBV29-1 NA NA TGCAGCGTTGATGGGTATGAGGGGGACGGCTACACCTTC CSVDGYEGDGYTF
14 TRBJ1-4 TRBV7-7 NA NA TGTGCTAGCAGCTTGGGACTTGGCAATGAAAAACTGTTTTTT CASSLGLGNEKLFF
16 TRBJ2-7 TRBV2 TRBD2 few TGTGCCAGCAGTGTCCCTAGCGGGAGGGCGTTGTACGAGCAGTACTTC CASSVPSGRALYEQYF
11 TRBJ2-3 TRBV6-5 NA many TGTGCCAGCAGTTATGGGGTTACGCAGTATTTT CASSYGVTQYF
16 TRBJ1-1 TRBV5-1 TRBD1 NA TGCGCCAGCAGCTTGGGAGGACAGGGACCGAACACTGAAGCTTTCTTT CASSLGGQGPNTEAFF
13 TRBJ2-1 TRBV20-1 TRBD2 few TGCAGTGTTAACGGGAGGGCCAGCAATGAGCAGTTCTTC CSVNGRASNEQFF
14 TRBJ2-5 TRBV20-1 NA few TGCAGTGCCTCGGTATTCGTCGGCCAAGAGACCCAGTACTTC CSASVFVGQETQYF
16 TRBJ2-7 TRBV29-1 TRBD1 NA TGCAGCGTTGAAGGTGGAGGGCGGACAGGGGTCCACGAGCAGTACTTC CSVEGGGRTGVHEQYF
12 TRBJ1-4 TRBV29-1 NA few TGCAGCGTTGGGGGGTTCGAAGAAAAACTGTTTTTT CSVGGFEEKLFF
12 TRBJ2-7 TRBV20-1 NA few TGCAGTGCTCATTCGGACTGGCAAGAGCAGTACTTC CSAHSDWQEQYF
15 TRBJ2-3 TRBV29-1 NA few TGCAGCGTTGAAGGCAGGCCCTCTAGCACAGATACGCAGTATTTT CSVEGRPSSTDTQYF
13 TRBJ2-7 TRBV9 NA many TGTGCCAGCAGCCGGGATGGGGGCTACGAGCAGTACTTC CASSRDGGYEQYF
11 TRBJ1-1 TRBV6-2/TRBV6-3 NA NA TGTGCCAGCAGTTACTCTGCTGAAGCTTTCTTT CASSYSAEAFF